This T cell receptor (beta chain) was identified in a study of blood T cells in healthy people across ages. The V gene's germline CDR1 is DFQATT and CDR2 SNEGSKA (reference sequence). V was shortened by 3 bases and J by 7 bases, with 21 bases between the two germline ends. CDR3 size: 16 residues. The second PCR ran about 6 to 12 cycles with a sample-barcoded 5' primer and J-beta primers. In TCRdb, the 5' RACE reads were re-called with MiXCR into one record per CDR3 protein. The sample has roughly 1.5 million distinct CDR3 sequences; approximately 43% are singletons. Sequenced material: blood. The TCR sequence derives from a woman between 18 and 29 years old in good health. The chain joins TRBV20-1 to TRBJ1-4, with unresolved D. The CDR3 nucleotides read TGCAGTGCTAGGCCCCAGCTTACTACCCGCGGTGAAAAACTGTTTTTT. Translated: CSARPQLTTRGEKLFF.